The 12 T cell receptor beta chains listed next were all sequenced from one sample in a study of graft-versus-host responses after intestinal transplantation (dated by TCRdb to the early 2020s). Libraries were prepared through the immunoSEQ multiplex PCR assay. TCRdb took over this immuneACCESS table, retaining in-frame rearrangements with V and J assigned. Such tables are incomplete; in checked studies, under half of the missing clones stem from an unresolved V gene, and the remainder is unexplained. This sample gives tens of thousands of clones in total; over 80% of them show up just once. 0.49% of the sample is held by the ten biggest clonotypes. These receptors are not linked to any known antigen. What the time point label conveys for this sample: cells obtained before transplantation from donor or recipient. The sequencing used unstimulated CD8+ T cells sorted from spleen or lymph node cells, collected before intestinal transplant. The receptors derive from a human donor who received an intestinal transplant.

The rearrangement joins TRBV27 to TRBJ2-7; tentatively, D is TRBD1 (6 bases). The CDR3 loop spans 13 amino acids. Trimming stripped 6 bases from V and 2 bases from J, with 11 bases between. The germline CDR1 and CDR2 sequences are MNHEY and SMNVEV (reference sequence). In nucleotides, the CDR3 is TGTGCCAGCAGGTTACAGGGCACCTACGAGCAGTACTTC. Residues: CASRLQGTYEQYF.

CDR3 in DNA: TGTGCCAGTAGTATAGTCGGGGGGGGGCCGAGGAATTCACCCCTCCACTTT. Encoded protein: CASSIVGGGPRNSPLHF. The V gene is TRBV19, the J gene TRBJ1-6, with D possibly being TRBD1 (6 bases). In germline, CDR1 is LNHDA, CDR2 SQIVND (reference sequence). The CDR3 extends over 17 amino acids. Trimming removed 1 base at V and 7 bases at J, with 17 bases between.

CDR3 sequence reads: CASSQGTGLEAFF. The DNA for the CDR3 is TGTGCCAGCAGCCAAGGGACAGGGCTTGAAGCTTTCTTT. The rearrangement uses TRBV7-8 and TRBJ1-1; 9 bases fit TRBD1. Germline CDR1 SGHVS, CDR2 FQNEAQ. Losses at the gene ends were 5 bases for V and 7 bases for J; bases not matched to a gene: 5. The CDR3 totals 13 residues.

CDR3 region: CSVAFFSGQGNTEAFF. CDR3 sequence (DNA): TGCAGCGTTGCTTTTTTTTCAGGACAGGGAAACACTGAAGCTTTCTTT. The chain recombines TRBV29-1 with TRBJ1-1, with 8 nucleotides matching TRBD1. The J segment lost 2 bases and the V segment lost 4 bases, leaving 12 bases of the junction unmatched. Germline-derived CDR1 and CDR2 are SQVTM and ANQGSEA. The CDR3 is 16 residues long.

V gene TRBV27 combines with J gene TRBJ2-7; possible D gene TRBD2, 5 bases. The CDR3 covers 15 residues. Germline assignment: CDR1 MNHEY and CDR2 SMNVEV (reference sequence). Trimming took 5 bases from V and 0 from J, leaving 14 bases between them. The CDR3 DNA sequence: TGTGCCAGCAGTCTCCGGGGAGCGGCCTCCTACGAGCAGTACTTC. Its protein product is CASSLRGAASYEQYF.

This chain links TRBV15 with TRBJ2-7, with TRBD2 matching over 12 bases. The ends lost 6 bases at V and 2 bases at J; junction bases unmatched: 2. CDR1 and CDR2 (germline): LNHNV, YYDKDF (reference sequence). CDR3 length equals 14 residues. The CDR3 DNA reads TGTGCCACCAGTACTAGCGGGGGGACCTACGAGCAGTACTTC. Translation: CATSTSGGTYEQYF.

In regard to this clone: The same CDR3 is also encoded by other DNA sequences in this sample. This sequence joins TRBV4-2 and TRBJ2-7, with a tentative D call TRBD2 (6 bases). Deletions cut 4 bases from V and 4 bases from J, with 17 bases between. Germline CDR1 reads LGHNA; CDR2 reads YNFKEQ. CDR3 size: 15 residues. Here the CDR3 reads CASSPGPGGGYEQYF. In DNA, the CDR3 is TGTGCCAGCAGCCCAGGGCCTGGGGGAGGATACGAGCAGTACTTC.

The gene calls are TRBV11-2 and TRBJ2-7; the D gene is possibly TRBD1 (6 bases). Trimming left V 0 bases short and J 4 bases short, with 13 bases between. From germline, CDR1 is SGHAT and CDR2 FQNNGV. The CDR3 consists of 15 residues. CDR3 DNA sequence: TGTGCCAGCAGCTTAGACGGACAGTCACTGTACGAGCAGTACTTC. It is translated as CASSLDGQSLYEQYF.

CDR3 in amino acids: CASEGGRNHEKLFF. DNA of the CDR3: TGTGCCAGCGAGGGAGGACGGAACCATGAAAAACTGTTTTTT. The V and J genes are TRBV7-3 and TRBJ1-4; D is unclear. This CDR3 is 14 amino acids long. Trimming shortened V by 8 bases and J by 6 bases, and 16 bases separated the two germline ends. Germline CDR1 reads SGHTA; CDR2 reads FQGTGA.

Turning to this clone: The sample carries other DNA sequences with the same CDR3. The J gene is TRBJ2-7, the V gene TRBV27; maybe TRBD1 (6 bases). The CDR3 extends over 13 amino acids. The germline CDR1 and CDR2 sequences are MNHEY and SMNVEV (reference sequence). V gave up 2 bases and J gave up 1 base, with 6 bases separating them. CDR3 residues: CASSLGQSYEQYF. CDR3 DNA sequence: TGTGCCAGCAGTTTAGGACAGTCCTACGAGCAGTACTTC.

The J gene is TRBJ1-1, the V gene TRBV5-8; weak D call: TRBD1 (5 bases). The V end was cut by 0 bases, the J end by 5 bases, with 8 bases between. Per germline, CDR1 SGHTS and CDR2 YDEGEE. The CDR3 has 13 residues. DNA of the CDR3: TGTGCCAGCAGCTTGGGGGGCATGACTGAAGCTTTCTTT. This sequence encodes CASSLGGMTEAFF.

The chain is built from TRBV7-9 and TRBJ2-7, with 7 nucleotides matching TRBD1. The V gene end was trimmed by 5 bases and the J gene end by 3 bases; junction bases not matched to a gene: 7. The CDR3 runs 14 residues. CDR1 and CDR2 (germline): SEHNR, FQNEAQ (reference sequence). This CDR3 reads CASSQPGQNYEQYF. CDR3 nucleotides: TGTGCCAGCAGCCAACCGGGACAGAACTACGAGCAGTACTTC.